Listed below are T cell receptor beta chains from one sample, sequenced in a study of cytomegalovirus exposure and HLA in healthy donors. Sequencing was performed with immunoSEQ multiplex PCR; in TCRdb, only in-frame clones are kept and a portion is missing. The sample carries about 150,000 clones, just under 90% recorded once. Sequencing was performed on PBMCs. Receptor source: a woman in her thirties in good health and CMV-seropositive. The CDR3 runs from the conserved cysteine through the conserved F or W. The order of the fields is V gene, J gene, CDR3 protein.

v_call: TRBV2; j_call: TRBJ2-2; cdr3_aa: CASSGGLAGELFF
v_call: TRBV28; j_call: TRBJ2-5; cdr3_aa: CASSLYRAGSEAQYF
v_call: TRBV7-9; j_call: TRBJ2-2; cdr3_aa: CASSPRTTTNTGELFF
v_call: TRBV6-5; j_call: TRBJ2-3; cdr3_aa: CASSYGRTDTQYF
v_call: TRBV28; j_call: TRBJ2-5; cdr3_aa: CASSLGGSQETQYF
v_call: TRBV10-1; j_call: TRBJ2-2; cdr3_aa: CASSEARTMNTGELFF
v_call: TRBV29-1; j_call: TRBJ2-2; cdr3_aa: CSVGTEMRTGELFF
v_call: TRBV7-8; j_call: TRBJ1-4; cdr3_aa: CASSLYDFGEKLFF
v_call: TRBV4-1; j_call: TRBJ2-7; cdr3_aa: CASSRRGWAGGVEQYF
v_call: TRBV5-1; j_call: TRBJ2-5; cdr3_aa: CASSLEAGRAGTQYF
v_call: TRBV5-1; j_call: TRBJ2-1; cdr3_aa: CASSFSGTSYNEQFF
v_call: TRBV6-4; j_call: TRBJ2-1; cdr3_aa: CASSGRQGSREQFF
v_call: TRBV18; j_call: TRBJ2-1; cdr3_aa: CASSWVLYGNEQFF
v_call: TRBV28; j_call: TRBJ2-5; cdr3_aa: CASSFGTGRGKETQYF
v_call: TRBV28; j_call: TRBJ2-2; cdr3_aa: CASTLPGGVGELFF
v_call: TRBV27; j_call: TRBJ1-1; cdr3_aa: CASSLTGGTEAFF
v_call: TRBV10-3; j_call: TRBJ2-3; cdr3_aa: CAISRLAGGPVDTQYF
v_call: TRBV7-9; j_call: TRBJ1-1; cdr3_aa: CASNIPGQLNTEAFF
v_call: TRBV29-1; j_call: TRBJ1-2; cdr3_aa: CSGTGVHGYTF